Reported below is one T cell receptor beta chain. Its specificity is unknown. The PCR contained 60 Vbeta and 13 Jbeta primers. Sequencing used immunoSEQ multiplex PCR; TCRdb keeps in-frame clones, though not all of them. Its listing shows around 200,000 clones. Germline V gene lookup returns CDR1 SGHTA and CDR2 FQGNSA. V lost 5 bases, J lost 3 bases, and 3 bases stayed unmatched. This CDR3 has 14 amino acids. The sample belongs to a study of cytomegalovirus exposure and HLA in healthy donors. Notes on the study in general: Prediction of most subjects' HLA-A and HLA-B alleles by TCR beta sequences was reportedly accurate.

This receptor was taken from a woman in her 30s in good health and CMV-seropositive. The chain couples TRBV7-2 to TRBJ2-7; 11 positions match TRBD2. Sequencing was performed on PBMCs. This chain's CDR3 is CASSATSGSYEQYF. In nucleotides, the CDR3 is TGTGCCAGCAGCGCTACTAGCGGGAGCTACGAGCAGTACTTC.